This TCR beta chain was documented in a study of T cell responses to AZD1222 COVID-19 vaccine. Points from the study as a whole: Repertoire sampling occurred only after the peak T cell response. At baseline, seropositivity was found in only a handful of AZD1222 recipients. Reports say nearly half of spike-specific TCRs go after unmutated variant regions.

Worth noting for this clone: Antigen unknown.

Assay used: immunoSEQ multiplex PCR; TCRdb lists only in-frame clones, some missing. The sample records 100,000 to 150,000 clones, over 75% being singletons. The length of the CDR3 is 15 residues. The trim removed 3 bases at V and 2 bases at J, leaving 7 bases unmatched. Germline V gives CDR1 SGHDT, CDR2 YYEEEE. This TCR was sampled from an adult in good health. The chain joins TRBV5-6 to TRBJ1-2; TRBD1 aligns across 7 bases. The sample in question was peripheral blood, obtained on day 0 of AZD1222 vaccination. Here the CDR3 DNA reads TGTGCCAGCAGCTCGAACAAGGACAGGAACTATGGCTACACCTTC. Translated, it gives CASSSNKDRNYGYTF.